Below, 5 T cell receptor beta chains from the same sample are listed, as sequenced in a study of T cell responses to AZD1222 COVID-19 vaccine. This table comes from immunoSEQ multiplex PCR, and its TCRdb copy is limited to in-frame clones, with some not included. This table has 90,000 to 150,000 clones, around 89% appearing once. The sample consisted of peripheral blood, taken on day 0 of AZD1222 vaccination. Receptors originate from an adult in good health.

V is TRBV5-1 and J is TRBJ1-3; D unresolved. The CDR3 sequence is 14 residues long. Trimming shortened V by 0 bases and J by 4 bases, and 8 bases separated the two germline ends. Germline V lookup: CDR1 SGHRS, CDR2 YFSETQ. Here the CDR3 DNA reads TGCGCCAGCAGCTTGGTAAGCGGCGGAAACACCATATATTTT. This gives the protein CASSLVSGGNTIYF.

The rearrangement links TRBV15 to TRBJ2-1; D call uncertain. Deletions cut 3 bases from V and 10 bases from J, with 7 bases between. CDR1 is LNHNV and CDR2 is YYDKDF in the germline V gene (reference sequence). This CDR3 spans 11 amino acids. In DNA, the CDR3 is TGTGCCACCAGCAGGGGTGTAGAGCAGTTCTTC. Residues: CATSRGVEQFF.

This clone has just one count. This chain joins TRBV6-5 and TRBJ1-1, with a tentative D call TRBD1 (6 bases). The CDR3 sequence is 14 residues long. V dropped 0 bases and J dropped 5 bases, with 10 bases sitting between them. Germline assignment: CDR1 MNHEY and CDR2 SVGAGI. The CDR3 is CASSYSIGTTEAFF. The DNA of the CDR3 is TGTGCCAGCAGTTACTCGATTGGGACAACTGAAGCTTTCTTT.

The CDR3 DNA reads TGTGCCAGCAGCTGGGGGGCCACCGGGGAGCTGTTTTTT. Encoded protein: CASSWGATGELFF. The rearrangement uses TRBV7-6 and TRBJ2-2; D tentatively reads TRBD1 or TRBD2 (6 bases each). CDR3 length: 13 amino acids. The germline CDR1 and CDR2 sequences are SGHVS and FNYEAQ. The ends were cut back, 4 bases at V and 4 bases at J, with 7 bases in the middle.

This CDR3 reads CASTNWTYYSNQPQHF. The CDR3 bases are TGTGCCAGTACCAATTGGACCTACTATAGCAATCAGCCCCAGCATTTT. The rearrangement joins TRBV19 to TRBJ1-5; D is ambiguous. Looked up from germline, CDR1 is LNHDA and CDR2 is SQIVND (reference sequence). This CDR3 has 16 residues. V was shortened by 7 bases and J by 0 bases, with 16 bases between the two germline ends.